One T cell receptor beta chain is described in this entry. The entry originates in a study of T cell changes during pregnancy in multiple sclerosis. The protocol was immunoSEQ multiplex PCR, while the TCRdb copy is restricted to in-frame clones and leaves out a portion. The table has about 97,000 clones, 90% seen once; the top ten hold about 0.75%. The germline gives CDR1 SGHAT, CDR2 FQNNGV. The CDR3 runs 17 residues. V dropped 2 bases and J dropped 10 bases, with 21 bases sitting between them. This sequence originates from a female donor in good health, enrolled as a control in a pregnancy study. The source material was peripheral blood, sampled in the second trimester of pregnancy. The chain links TRBV11-2 to TRBJ1-6; the D gene is possibly TRBD1 (5 bases). Here the CDR3 DNA reads TGTGCCAGCAGCTTAAATCCAGGGATTTTAGGTACCTCACCCCTCCACTTT. Protein product: CASSLNPGILGTSPLHF.